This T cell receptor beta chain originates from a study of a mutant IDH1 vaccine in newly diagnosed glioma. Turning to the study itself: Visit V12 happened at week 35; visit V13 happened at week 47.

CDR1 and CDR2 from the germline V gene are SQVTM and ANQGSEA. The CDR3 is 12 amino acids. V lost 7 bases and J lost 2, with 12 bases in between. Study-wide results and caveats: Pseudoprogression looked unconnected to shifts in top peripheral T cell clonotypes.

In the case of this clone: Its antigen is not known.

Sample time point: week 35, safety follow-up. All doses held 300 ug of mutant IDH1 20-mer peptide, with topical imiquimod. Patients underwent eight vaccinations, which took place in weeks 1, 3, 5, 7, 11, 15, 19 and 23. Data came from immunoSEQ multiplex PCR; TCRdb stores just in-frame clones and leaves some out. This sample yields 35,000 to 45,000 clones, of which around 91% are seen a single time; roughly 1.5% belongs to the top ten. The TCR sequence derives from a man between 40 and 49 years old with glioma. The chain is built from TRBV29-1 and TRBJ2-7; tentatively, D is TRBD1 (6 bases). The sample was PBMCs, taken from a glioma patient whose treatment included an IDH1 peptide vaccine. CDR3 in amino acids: CSATAGAYEQYF. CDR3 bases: TGCAGCGCCACGGCAGGGGCCTACGAGCAGTACTTC.